Listed below are T cell receptor beta chains from one sample, sequenced in a study of spatial heterogeneity in lung cancer. In TCRdb, the 5' RACE reads were re-called with MiXCR into one record per CDR3 protein. The repertoire holds tens of thousands of distinct CDR3 sequences, under 7% seen once, with under 14% in the top ten. Source: PBMCs, taken at surgery. The receptors shown here come from a male donor with early-stage non-small cell lung cancer. Each CDR3 is given with its conserved first and last residue. A D gene is named only where the DNA matches it firmly. Some rows mark clone size as missing; the rest say once, few, many or name a class of expanded clone.

v_call	clone_size	d_call	j_call	cdr3_nt	cdr3_aa
TRBV6-5	.	.	TRBJ2-3	TGTGCCAGCAGACGAGGGGGGGTGCAGACAGATACGCAGTATTTT	CASRRGGVQTDTQYF
TRBV6-5	many	TRBD1	TRBJ2-7	TGTGCCAGCAGTTTACAGGGGGCGCAAGGCGAGCAGTACTTC	CASSLQGAQGEQYF
TRBV29-1	many	.	TRBJ1-5	TGCAGCGTTCGAGAGACCGATCATCAGCCCCAGCATTTT	CSVRETDHQPQHF
TRBV7-8	few	.	TRBJ2-5	TGTGCCAGCAGCTTTGGACTTCAGGAGACCCAGTACTTC	CASSFGLQETQYF
TRBV20-1	few	.	TRBJ2-4	TGCAGTGCCCTGGGCGGGACCACCAAAAACATTCAGTACTTC	CSALGGTTKNIQYF
TRBV29-1	many	TRBD1	TRBJ2-3	TGCAGCGCCGGAGGGACAGGGGGCCCAGATACGCAGTATTTT	CSAGGTGGPDTQYF
TRBV12-3/TRBV12-4	few	TRBD2	TRBJ2-1	TGTGCCAGCAATGCCGGCGGGGGAGAGCAGTTCTTC	CASNAGGGEQFF
TRBV3-1	.	.	TRBJ2-5	TGTGCCAGCAGCCAAGAACCCAGTCAAGAGACCCAGTACTTC	CASSQEPSQETQYF
TRBV18	few	TRBD1	TRBJ1-6	TGTGCCAGCTCACTAACGGGACAGGGGTATAATTCACCCCTCCACTTT	CASSLTGQGYNSPLHF
TRBV20-1	many	TRBD1	TRBJ2-4	TGCAGTGCTGCTAGACAGGGTGGTGGCAAAAACATTCAGTACTTC	CSAARQGGGKNIQYF
TRBV2	many	.	TRBJ1-6	TGTGCCAGCCGGTTGGGGACGACACCCCTCCACTTT	CASRLGTTPLHF
TRBV9	few	.	TRBJ2-1	TGTGCCAGCAGCGTTCGGGGCGAGAGTACATTCAATGAGCAGTTCTTC	CASSVRGESTFNEQFF
TRBV10-3	many	.	TRBJ1-6	TGTGCCATCAAGGAAGGGGCGGCCGCTTATTCACCCCTCCACTTT	CAIKEGAAAYSPLHF
TRBV11-1	.	.	TRBJ2-3	TGTGCCAGCAGCGAGCACGGGGAAGATACGCAGTATTTT	CASSEHGEDTQYF
TRBV4-3	many	TRBD1	TRBJ1-5	TGCGCCAGCAGCCAAGATCCGAACAGGGGCCCTCAGCCCCAGCATTTT	CASSQDPNRGPQPQHF
TRBV28	few	.	TRBJ2-5	TGTGCCAGCACTAAAGGGGTCCGCCAAGAGACCCAGTACTTC	CASTKGVRQETQYF
TRBV20-1	many	.	TRBJ2-4	TGCAGTGCTAGGGACTTGGAGGGTCCCAAAAACATTCAGTACTTC	CSARDLEGPKNIQYF
TRBV3-1	many	.	TRBJ2-6	TGTGCCAGCAGCCAAGATCGGAGAGCCCTGACTTTC	CASSQDRRALTF
TRBV7-7	many	TRBD1	TRBJ2-5	TGTGCTAGCAGCGGGACAGGGGGCCAAGAGACCCAGTACTTC	CASSGTGGQETQYF
TRBV7-2	many	.	TRBJ2-7	TGTGCCAGCAGCTTAGGGGGGAGTACCCGCTACGAGCAGTACTTC	CASSLGGSTRYEQYF
TRBV7-3	many	TRBD1	TRBJ2-7	TGTGCCAGCAGCTCTTACGGGACAGCCTACGAGCAGTACTTC	CASSSYGTAYEQYF
TRBV6-5	few	.	TRBJ1-2	TGTGCCAGCAGTTACGCCCACCTCTATGGCTACACCTTC	CASSYAHLYGYTF
TRBV19	.	TRBD1	TRBJ2-5	TGTGCCAGTACCATTCAAGGGGGCGAGACCCAGTACTTC	CASTIQGGETQYF
TRBV29-1	many	TRBD2	TRBJ2-2	TGCAGCGTTCGACTAGCGGGGGGCCCGAACACCGGGGAGCTGTTTTTT	CSVRLAGGPNTGELFF
TRBV5-1	many	.	TRBJ2-3	TGCGCCAGCAGCTTGGTGGGAAGGGGACCAGATACGCAGTATTTT	CASSLVGRGPDTQYF
TRBV20-1	medium-sized	.	TRBJ1-5	TGCAGTGCTAGTCACCCAGGGCGCAATCAGCCCCAGCATTTT	CSASHPGRNQPQHF
TRBV7-2	.	TRBD1	TRBJ1-2	TGTGCCAGCAGCCCACAGGGGGCGAAGAACTATGGCTACACCTTC	CASSPQGAKNYGYTF
TRBV5-1	many	TRBD1	TRBJ2-3	TGCGCCAGCAGCCTGACAGGGGGTCGCACAGATACGCAGTATTTT	CASSLTGGRTDTQYF
TRBV11-2	few	TRBD2	TRBJ2-6	TGTGCCAGCAGCTCCCTCAGGAAGCGGGGGGCCTCTGGGGCCAACGTCCTGACTTTC	CASSSLRKRGASGANVLTF
TRBV12-5	.	.	TRBJ2-3	TGTGCTAGTGGTTTGGCTACGGGTAGCACAGATACGCAGTATTTT	CASGLATGSTDTQYF
TRBV7-2	.	.	TRBJ2-3	TGTGCCAGCTCTGACAGGAGCACAGATACGCAGTATTTT	CASSDRSTDTQYF
TRBV30	many	TRBD1	TRBJ1-1	TGTGCCTGGCAATCGGGACAGGGAGCTTTCTTT	CAWQSGQGAFF
TRBV28	many	.	TRBJ1-2	TGTGCCAGCACTACCCAGGATGGGACGGCCTATGGCTACACCTTC	CASTTQDGTAYGYTF
TRBV12-3/TRBV12-4	many	.	TRBJ1-1	TGTGCCAGCAGTCCAGGACTCTTGGTCACTGAAGCTTTCTTT	CASSPGLLVTEAFF